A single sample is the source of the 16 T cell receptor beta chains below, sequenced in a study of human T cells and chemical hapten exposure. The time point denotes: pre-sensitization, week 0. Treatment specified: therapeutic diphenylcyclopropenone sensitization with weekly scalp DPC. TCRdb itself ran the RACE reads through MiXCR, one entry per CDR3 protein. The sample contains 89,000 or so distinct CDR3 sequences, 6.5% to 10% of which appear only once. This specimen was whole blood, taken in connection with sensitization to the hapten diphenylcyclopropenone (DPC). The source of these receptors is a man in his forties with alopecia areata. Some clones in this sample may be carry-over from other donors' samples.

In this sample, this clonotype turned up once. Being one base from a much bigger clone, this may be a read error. The CDR3 coding sequence is TGTGTCAGCAGCCAGGGACTTCCTAGCAATCAGCCCCAGCATTTT. Protein sequence: CVSSQGLPSNQPQHF. J is TRBJ1-5 and V is TRBV28, with D perhaps matching TRBD1 (5 bases). The CDR3 has 15 residues. Germline V gene data show CDR1 as MDHEN and CDR2 as SYDVKM.

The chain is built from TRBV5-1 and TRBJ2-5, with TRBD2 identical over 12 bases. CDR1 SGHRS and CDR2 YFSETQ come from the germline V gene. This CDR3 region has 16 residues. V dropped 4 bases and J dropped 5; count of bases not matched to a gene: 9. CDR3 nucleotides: TGCGCCAGCAGCCCGGGACTAGCGGGCGGAGTGGAGACCCAGTACTTC. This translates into CASSPGLAGGVETQYF.

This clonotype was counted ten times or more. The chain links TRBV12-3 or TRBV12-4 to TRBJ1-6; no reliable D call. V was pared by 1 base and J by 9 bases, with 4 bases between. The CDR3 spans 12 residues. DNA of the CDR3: TGTGCCAGCAGTTTAGACGGTTCACCCCTCCACTTT. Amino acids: CASSLDGSPLHF.

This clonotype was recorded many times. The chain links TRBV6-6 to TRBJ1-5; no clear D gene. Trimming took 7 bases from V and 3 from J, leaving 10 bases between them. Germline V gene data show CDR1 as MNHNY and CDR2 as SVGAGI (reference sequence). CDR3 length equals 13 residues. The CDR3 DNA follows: TGTGCCAGCAACGCGGCCACCAATCAGCCCCAGCATTTT. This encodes CASNAATNQPQHF.

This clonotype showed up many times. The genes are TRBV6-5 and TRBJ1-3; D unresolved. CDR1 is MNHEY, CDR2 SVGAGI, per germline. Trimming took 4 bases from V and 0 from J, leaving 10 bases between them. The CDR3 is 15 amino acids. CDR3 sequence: CASSWAVDSGNTIYF. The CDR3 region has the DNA TGTGCCAGCAGTTGGGCGGTAGACTCTGGAAACACCATATATTTT.

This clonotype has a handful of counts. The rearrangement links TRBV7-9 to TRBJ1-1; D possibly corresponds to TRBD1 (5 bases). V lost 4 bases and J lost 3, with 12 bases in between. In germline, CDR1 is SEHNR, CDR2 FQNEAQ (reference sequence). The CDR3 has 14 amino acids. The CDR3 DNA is TGTGCCAGCAGCTCCGGGACGTTTGACACTGAAGCTTTCTTT. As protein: CASSSGTFDTEAFF.

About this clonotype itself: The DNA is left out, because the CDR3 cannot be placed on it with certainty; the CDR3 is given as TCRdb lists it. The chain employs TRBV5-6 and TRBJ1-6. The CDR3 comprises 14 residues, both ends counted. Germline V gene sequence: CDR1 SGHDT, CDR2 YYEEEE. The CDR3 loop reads CASSFGRGSGPLRF.

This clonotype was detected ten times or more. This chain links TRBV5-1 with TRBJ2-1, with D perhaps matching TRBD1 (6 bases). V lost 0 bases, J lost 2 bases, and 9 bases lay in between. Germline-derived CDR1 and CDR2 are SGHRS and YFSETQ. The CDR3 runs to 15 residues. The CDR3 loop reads CASSLVQGTYNEQFF. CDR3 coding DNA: TGCGCCAGCAGCTTGGTACAGGGTACCTACAATGAGCAGTTCTTC.

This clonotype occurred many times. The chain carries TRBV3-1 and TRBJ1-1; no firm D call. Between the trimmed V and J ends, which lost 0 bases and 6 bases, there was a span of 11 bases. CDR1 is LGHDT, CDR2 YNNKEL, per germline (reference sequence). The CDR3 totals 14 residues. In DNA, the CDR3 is TGTGCCAGCAGCCAAGATCTTAGCCGCCCTGAAGCTTTCTTT. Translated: CASSQDLSRPEAFF. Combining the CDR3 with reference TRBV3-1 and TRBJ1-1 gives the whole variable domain DTAVSQTPKYLVTQMGNDKSIKCEQNLGHDTMYWYKQDSKKFLKIMFSYNNKELIINETVPNRFSPKSPDKAHLNLHINSLELGDSAVYFCASSQDLSRPEAFFGQGTRLTVV.

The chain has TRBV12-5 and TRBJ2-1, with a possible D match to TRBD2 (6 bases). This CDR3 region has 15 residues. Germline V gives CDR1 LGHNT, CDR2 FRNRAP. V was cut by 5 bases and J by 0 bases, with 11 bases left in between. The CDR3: CASGGPGSSYNEQFF. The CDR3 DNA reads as TGTGCTAGTGGTGGGCCCGGGAGCTCCTACAATGAGCAGTTCTTC.

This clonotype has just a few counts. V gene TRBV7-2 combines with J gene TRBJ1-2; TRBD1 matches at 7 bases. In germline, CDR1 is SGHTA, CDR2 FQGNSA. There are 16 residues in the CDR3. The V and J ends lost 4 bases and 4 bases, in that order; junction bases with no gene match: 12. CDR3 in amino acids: CASSSSATGAAYGYTF. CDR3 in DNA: TGTGCCAGCAGCTCTAGCGCCACAGGGGCCGCCTATGGCTACACCTTC.

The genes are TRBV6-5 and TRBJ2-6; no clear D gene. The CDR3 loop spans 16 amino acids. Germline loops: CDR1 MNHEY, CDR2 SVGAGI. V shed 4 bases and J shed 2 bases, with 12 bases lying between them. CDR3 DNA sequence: TGTGCCAGCAGTTTCAACGAGTTTACTGGGGCCAACGTCCTGACTTTC. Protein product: CASSFNEFTGANVLTF.

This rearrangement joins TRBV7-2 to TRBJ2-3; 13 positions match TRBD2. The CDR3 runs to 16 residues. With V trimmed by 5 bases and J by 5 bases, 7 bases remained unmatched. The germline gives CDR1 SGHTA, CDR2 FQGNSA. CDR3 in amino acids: CASSGRLAGGRDTQYF. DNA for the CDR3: TGTGCCAGCAGCGGAAGACTAGCGGGAGGAAGAGATACGCAGTATTTT.

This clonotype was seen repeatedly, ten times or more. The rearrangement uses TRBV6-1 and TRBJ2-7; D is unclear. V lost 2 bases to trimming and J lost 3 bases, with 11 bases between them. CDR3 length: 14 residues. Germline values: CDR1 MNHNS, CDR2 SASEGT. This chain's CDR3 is CASSETGTLYEQYV. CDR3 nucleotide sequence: TGTGCCAGCAGTGAAACGGGCACCCTCTACGAGCAGTACGTC.

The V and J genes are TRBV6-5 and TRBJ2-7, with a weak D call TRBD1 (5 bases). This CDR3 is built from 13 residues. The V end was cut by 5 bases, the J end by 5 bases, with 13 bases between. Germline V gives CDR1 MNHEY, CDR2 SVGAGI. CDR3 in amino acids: CASSQAGSDEQYF. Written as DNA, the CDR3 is TGTGCCAGCAGTCAGGCAGGGTCTGACGAGCAGTACTTC.

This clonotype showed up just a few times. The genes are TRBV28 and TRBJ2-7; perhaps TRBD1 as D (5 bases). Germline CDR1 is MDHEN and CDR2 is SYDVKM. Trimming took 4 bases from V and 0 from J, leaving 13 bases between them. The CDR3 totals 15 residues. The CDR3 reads CASSSQGADSYEQYF. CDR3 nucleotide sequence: TGTGCCAGCAGTTCCCAGGGTGCCGACTCCTACGAGCAGTACTTC.